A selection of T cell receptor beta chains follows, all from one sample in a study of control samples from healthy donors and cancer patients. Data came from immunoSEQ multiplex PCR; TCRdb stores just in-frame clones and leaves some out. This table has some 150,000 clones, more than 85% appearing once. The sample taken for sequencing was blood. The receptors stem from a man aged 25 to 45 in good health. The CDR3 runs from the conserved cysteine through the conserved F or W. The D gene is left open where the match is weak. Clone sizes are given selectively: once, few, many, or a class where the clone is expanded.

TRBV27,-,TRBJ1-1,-,TGTGCCAGCAGTTTGGACACCCCCGGAGGGACTGAAGCTTTCTTT,CASSLDTPGGTEAFF
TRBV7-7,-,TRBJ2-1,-,TGTGCCAGCAGCTTCGGAGCGAGCTCCTACAATGAGCAGTTCTTC,CASSFGASSYNEQFF
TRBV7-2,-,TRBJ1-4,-,TGTGCCAGCAGCTTATCGTACCGCGTGGGATTCGAGGCGAATGAAAAACTGTTTTTT,CASSLSYRVGFEANEKLFF
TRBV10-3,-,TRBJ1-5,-,TGTGCCATCGGGGCGGGGGGTGGGCAGGGTTATCAGCCCCAGCATTTT,CAIGAGGGQGYQPQHF
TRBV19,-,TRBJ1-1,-,TGTGCCAGTACCCAAATGGGGGGGCGCACTGAAGCTTTCTTT,CASTQMGGRTEAFF
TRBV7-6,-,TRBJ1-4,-,TGTGCCAGCAGCTCGGGGAGGGTCGATAATGAAAAACTGTTTTTT,CASSSGRVDNEKLFF
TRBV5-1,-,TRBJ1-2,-,TGCGCCAGCAGCCGGGAAGGGGCGCGATATGGCTACACCTTC,CASSREGARYGYTF
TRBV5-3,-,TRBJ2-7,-,TGTGCCAGAAGCCTAGGGGACGGCAGGGGTCACGAGCAGTACTTC,CARSLGDGRGHEQYF
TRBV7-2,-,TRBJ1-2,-,TGTGCCAGCAGCTTAGGGGGGCAGCAGGGCTACACCTTC,CASSLGGQQGYTF
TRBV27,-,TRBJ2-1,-,TGTGCCAGCAGTAAAGGGGCGAATGACCCTAGGAGGATCTTC,CASSKGANDPRRIF
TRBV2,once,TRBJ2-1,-,TGTGCCAGCAGCGTTCCCTATGAGCAGTTCTTC,CASSVPYEQFF
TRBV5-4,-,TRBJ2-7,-,TGTGCCAGCAGCCCCTCGAAATCCGCCTACGAGCAGTACTTC,CASSPSKSAYEQYF
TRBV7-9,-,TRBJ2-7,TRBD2,TGTGCCAGCAGTCTTAGCGGGGGATCATCCTACGAGCAGTACTTC,CASSLSGGSSYEQYF
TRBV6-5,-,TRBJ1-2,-,TGTGCCTCAAGGGGAGGATCTGGAGGCTATGGCTACACCTTC,CASRGGSGGYGYTF
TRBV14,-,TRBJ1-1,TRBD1,TGTGCCAGCAGCCAAGATGGGGGGACAGGGCCCCAAAACACTGAAGCTTTCTTT,CASSQDGGTGPQNTEAFF
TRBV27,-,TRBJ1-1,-,TGTGCCAGCAGTTTGGGGACGAACACTGAAGCTTTCTTT,CASSLGTNTEAFF
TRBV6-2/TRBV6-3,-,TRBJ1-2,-,TGTGCCAGCAGTTACGCCCCCCGGGGCGATAACTATGGCTACACCTTC,CASSYAPRGDNYGYTF
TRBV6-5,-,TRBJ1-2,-,TGTGCCAGCAGTTACGGGGATACGGACTATGGCTACACCTTC,CASSYGDTDYGYTF
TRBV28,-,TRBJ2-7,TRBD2,TGTGCCAGCAGTTACCGCCCCGGGGGGGCCGGCTACGAGCAGTACTTC,CASSYRPGGAGYEQYF
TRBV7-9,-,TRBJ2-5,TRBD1,TGTGCCAGCAGCGATCTTGACAGGGATCCGTCCGAGACCCAGTACTTC,CASSDLDRDPSETQYF
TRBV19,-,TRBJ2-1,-,TGTGCCAGTAGTATAAGCCTAGTCCCACGAGAAGACTCCTACAATGAGCAGTTCTTC,CASSISLVPREDSYNEQFF
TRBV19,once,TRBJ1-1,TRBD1,TGTGCCAGTAGATACCGGGACAGGGGCCACACTGAAGCTTTCTTT,CASRYRDRGHTEAFF
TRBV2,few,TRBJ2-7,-,TGTGCCAGCAGTGTAGGGGGTAAATTTGACGAGCAGTACTTC,CASSVGGKFDEQYF
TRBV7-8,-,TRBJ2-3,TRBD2,TGTGCCAGCAGACCGACTAGCGGGGCTACAGATACGCAGTATTTT,CASRPTSGATDTQYF
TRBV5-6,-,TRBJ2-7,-,TGTGCCAGCAGCTTGGGTGGGAGCTACTACGAGCAGTACTTC,CASSLGGSYYEQYF
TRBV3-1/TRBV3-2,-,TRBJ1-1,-,TGTGCCAGCAGCCTGACCAAACTTAGCAAAGCGTCTGAAGCTTTCTTT,CASSLTKLSKASEAFF
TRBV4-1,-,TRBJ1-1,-,TGCGCCAGCAGCCAAGATGGGAGGGGGAACACTGAAGCTTTCTTT,CASSQDGRGNTEAFF
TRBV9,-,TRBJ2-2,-,TGTGCCAGCAGCGTAGGAGGGTACCCCCCCGGGGAGCTGTTTTTT,CASSVGGYPPGELFF
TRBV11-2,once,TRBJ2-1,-,TGTGCCAGCAGCTATTACAATGAGCAGTTCTTC,CASSYYNEQFF
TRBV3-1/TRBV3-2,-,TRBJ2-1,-,TGTGCCAGCAGCCAAGATCATAGCTCCTACAATGAGCAGTTCTTC,CASSQDHSSYNEQFF
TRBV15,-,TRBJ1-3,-,TGTGCCACCAGTACTCTACCTGGAAACACCATATATTTT,CATSTLPGNTIYF
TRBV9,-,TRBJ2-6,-,TGTGCCAGCAGCGTAACTAGCTCTGGGGCCAACGTCCTGACTTTC,CASSVTSSGANVLTF
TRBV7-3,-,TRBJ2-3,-,TGTGCCAGCAGCTTAATGGGGGGGCCCACAGATACGCAGTATTTT,CASSLMGGPTDTQYF
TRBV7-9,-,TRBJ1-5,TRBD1,TGTGCCAGCAGCTTAGCAACCCAGGGGGCCAGCAATCAGCCCCAGCATTTT,CASSLATQGASNQPQHF
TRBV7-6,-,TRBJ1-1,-,TGTGCCAGCAGCTTAGAGGCGGGGGCTGAAGCTTTCTTT,CASSLEAGAEAFF
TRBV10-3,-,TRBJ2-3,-,TGTGCCATCACCGGCCGCTCAACAGATACGCAGTATTTT,CAITGRSTDTQYF
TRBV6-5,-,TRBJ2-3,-,TGTGCCAGCAGTTCAGGGCCCACAGATACGCAGTATTTT,CASSSGPTDTQYF
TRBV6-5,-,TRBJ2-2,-,TGTGCCAGCAGTTACGTCGGGTCGGCGAACACCGGGGAGCTGTTTTTT,CASSYVGSANTGELFF
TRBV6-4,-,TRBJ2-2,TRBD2,TGTGCCAGCAGGACGACTAGCGGGGGAGGGGAGCTGTTTTTT,CASRTTSGGGELFF
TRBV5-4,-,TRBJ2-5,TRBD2,TGTGCCAGCAGCTTGAAGGCGGGGGGAGTCGAGACCCAGTACTTC,CASSLKAGGVETQYF
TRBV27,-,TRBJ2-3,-,TGTGCCAGCAGTACCTCTCCTACGACAGATACGCAGTATTTT,CASSTSPTTDTQYF
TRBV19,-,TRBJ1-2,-,TGTGCCAGTAGTATAGTAAATCAGCCCGGAGGTGGCTACACCTTC,CASSIVNQPGGGYTF
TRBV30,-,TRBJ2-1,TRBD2,TGTGCCTGGAGTCCAACTAGCGGACTCTACAATGAGCAGTTCTTC,CAWSPTSGLYNEQFF
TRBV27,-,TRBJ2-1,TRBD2,TGTGCCAGCAGTTTAGGGGAGGGGAATGAGCAGTTCTTC,CASSLGEGNEQFF
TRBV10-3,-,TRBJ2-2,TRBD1,TGTGCCATCAGACAGGGGGGCACCGGGGAGCTGTTTTTT,CAIRQGGTGELFF